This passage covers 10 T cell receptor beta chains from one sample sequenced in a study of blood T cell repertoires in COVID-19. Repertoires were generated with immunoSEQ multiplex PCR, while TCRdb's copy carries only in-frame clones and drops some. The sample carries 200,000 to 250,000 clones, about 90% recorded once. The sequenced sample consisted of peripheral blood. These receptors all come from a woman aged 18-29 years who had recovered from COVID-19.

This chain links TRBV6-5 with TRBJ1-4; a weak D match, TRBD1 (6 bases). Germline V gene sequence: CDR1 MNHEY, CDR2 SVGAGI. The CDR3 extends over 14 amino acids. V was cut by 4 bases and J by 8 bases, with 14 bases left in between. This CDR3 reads CASSFLGGQEKLFF. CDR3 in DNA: TGTGCCAGCAGTTTCCTCGGGGGGCAAGAAAAACTGTTTTTT.

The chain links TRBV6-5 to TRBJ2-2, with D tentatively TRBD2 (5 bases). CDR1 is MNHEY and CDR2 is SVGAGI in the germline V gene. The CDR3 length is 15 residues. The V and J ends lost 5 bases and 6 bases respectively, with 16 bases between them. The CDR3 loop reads CASSRDKWVAGELFF. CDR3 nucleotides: TGTGCCAGCAGTCGGGATAAATGGGTCGCCGGGGAGCTGTTTTTT.

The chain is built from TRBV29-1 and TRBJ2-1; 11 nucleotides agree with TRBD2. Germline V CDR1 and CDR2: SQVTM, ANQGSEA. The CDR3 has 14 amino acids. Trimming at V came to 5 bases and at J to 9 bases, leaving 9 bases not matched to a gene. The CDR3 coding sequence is TGCAGCGTTTCCCCTCGGCTAGCGGGAGGTGAGCAGTTCTTC. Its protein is CSVSPRLAGGEQFF.

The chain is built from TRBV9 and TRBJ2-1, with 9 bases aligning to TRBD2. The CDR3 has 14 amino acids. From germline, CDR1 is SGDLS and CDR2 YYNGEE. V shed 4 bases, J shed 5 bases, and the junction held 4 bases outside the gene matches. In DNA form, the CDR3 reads TGTGCCAGCAGCAATAGCGGGAGTGACAATGAGCAGTTCTTC. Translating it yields CASSNSGSDNEQFF.

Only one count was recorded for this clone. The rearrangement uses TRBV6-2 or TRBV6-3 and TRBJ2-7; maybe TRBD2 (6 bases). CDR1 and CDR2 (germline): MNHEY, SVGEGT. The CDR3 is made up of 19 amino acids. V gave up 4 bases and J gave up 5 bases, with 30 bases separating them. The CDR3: CASSSTSLLGRRGGDEQYF. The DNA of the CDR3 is TGTGCCAGCAGTTCCACTAGCCTTCTAGGACGGCGGGGAGGCGACGAGCAGTACTTC.

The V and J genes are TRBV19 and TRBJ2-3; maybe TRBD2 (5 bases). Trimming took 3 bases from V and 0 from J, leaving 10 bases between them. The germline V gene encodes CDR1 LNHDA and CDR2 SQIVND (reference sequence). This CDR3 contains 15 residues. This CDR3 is CASSIKDWSTDTQYF. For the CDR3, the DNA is TGTGCCAGTAGTATCAAGGACTGGAGCACAGATACGCAGTATTTT.

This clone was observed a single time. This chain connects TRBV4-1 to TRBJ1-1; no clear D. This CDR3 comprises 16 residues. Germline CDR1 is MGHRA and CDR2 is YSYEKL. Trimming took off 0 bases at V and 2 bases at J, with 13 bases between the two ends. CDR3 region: CASSQEVAPVNTEAFF. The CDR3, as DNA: TGCGCCAGCAGCCAAGAAGTCGCCCCAGTTAACACTGAAGCTTTCTTT.

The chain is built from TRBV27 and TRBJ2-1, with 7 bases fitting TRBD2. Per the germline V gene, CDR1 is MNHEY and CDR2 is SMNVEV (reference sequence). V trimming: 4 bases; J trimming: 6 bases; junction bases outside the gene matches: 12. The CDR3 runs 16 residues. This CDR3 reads CASSSSSSGNINEQFF. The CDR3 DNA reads TGTGCCAGCAGTTCTTCCTCTAGCGGAAACATCAATGAGCAGTTCTTC.

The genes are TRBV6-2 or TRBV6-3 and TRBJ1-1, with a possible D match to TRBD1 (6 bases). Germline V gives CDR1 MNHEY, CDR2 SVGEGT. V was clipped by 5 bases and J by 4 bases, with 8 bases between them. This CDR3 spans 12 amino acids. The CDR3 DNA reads TGTGCCAGCAGTGCCAGGGGCACTGAAGCTTTCTTT. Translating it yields CASSARGTEAFF.

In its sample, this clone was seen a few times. CDR3 amino acids: CASSLANTGELFF. The CDR3 DNA reads TGTGCCAGCAGTCTAGCTAACACCGGGGAGCTGTTTTTT. The chain has TRBV6-5 and TRBJ2-2, with D perhaps TRBD2 (5 bases). The length of the CDR3 is 13 residues. The germline V and J ends were trimmed by 5 bases and 2 bases, with 6 bases remaining between them. The germline CDR1 and CDR2 sequences are MNHEY and SVGAGI.